The 18 T cell receptor beta chains below all came from one sample that was sequenced in a study of post-analysis software for immune sequencing data. Study-wide results and caveats: The study found TRBV5-6, TRBV5-1 and TRBV20-1 among 4 or 5 TRBV segments more frequent in patients than controls.

The authors incorporated unique molecular identifiers into the TCR beta cDNA libraries. Each CDR3 protein is one row after TCRdb ran MiXCR on the PCR reads. Of around 770,000 distinct CDR3 sequences listed, more than 45% were seen once; the top ten hold roughly 4.9%. No antigen is known for these receptors. The specimen sequenced was blood. Source of these receptors: a girl under 18 with multiple sclerosis.

This clonotype was counted a few times. The chain is built from TRBV12-3 or TRBV12-4 and TRBJ2-7; 10 bases fit TRBD1. The CDR3 spans 15 residues. Trimming took 3 bases from V and 2 from J; bases not matched to a gene: 4. The CDR3 protein is CASSFPGQGTYEQYF. Written as DNA, the CDR3 is TGTGCCAGCAGTTTTCCGGGACAGGGGACCTACGAGCAGTACTTC.

This clonotype was seen a few times. The V call is TRBV28, the J call TRBJ1-2; no clear D gene. V lost 3 bases, J lost 5 bases, and 13 bases lay in between. CDR1 is MDHEN, CDR2 SYDVKM, per germline. The CDR3 has 14 residues. The CDR3 DNA follows: TGTGCCAGCAGTTTTAAGGGTTTCGCTTATGGCTACACCTTC. Amino acid sequence: CASSFKGFAYGYTF.

This sequence joins TRBV29-1 and TRBJ2-7, with 9 bases matching TRBD2. With V trimmed by 3 bases and J by 4 bases, 4 bases remained unmatched. This CDR3 comprises 13 residues. Germline V gives CDR1 SQVTM, CDR2 ANQGSEA. The CDR3 spells CSVEVAGVYEQYF. In nucleotides, the CDR3 is TGCAGCGTTGAGGTAGCGGGAGTATACGAGCAGTACTTC.

This clonotype was counted only a few times. The chain is built from TRBV29-1 and TRBJ2-2; no firm D call. Germline CDR1 reads SQVTM; CDR2 reads ANQGSEA. The V end lost 3 bases, the J end lost 3 bases, and 8 bases lay between the germline ends. This CDR3 is built from 13 residues. The CDR3 DNA follows: TGCAGCGTTGATGTGTCAGACACCGGGGAGCTGTTTTTT. This codes for CSVDVSDTGELFF.

CDR3: CASTHTRLVGGSSKETQYF. CDR3 coding DNA: TGTGCCAGCACCCACACCCGATTGGTAGGAGGATCCTCGAAAGAGACCCAGTACTTC. The V gene is TRBV11-3, the J gene TRBJ2-5; TRBD2 is a possible D gene (5 bases). CDR3 length equals 19 residues. Germline loops: CDR1 SGHNT, CDR2 YENEEA. With 7 bases removed from V and 3 bases from J, the gap between germline ends came to 30 bases.

V usage is TRBV5-6 and J usage is TRBJ1-5; D gene unclear. This CDR3 has 15 amino acids. Trimming took off 1 base at V and 4 bases at J, with 12 bases between the two ends. Germline values: CDR1 SGHDT, CDR2 YYEEEE. The CDR3, as DNA: TGTGCCAGCAGCTTGTCCCGAATCAATAATCAGCCCCAGCATTTT. Translation gives CASSLSRINNQPQHF.

The V and J genes are TRBV11-2 and TRBJ2-3; D call uncertain. The germline V and J ends were trimmed by 1 base and 7 bases, with 15 bases remaining between them. CDR3 length equals 15 residues. Germline-derived CDR1 and CDR2 are SGHAT and FQNNGV. The CDR3 bases are TGTGCCAGCAGCTTAGGGACCATCCTTTCACATACGCAGTATTTT. Translation gives CASSLGTILSHTQYF. Full variable domain (rest looked up from reference TRBV11-2 and TRBJ2-3): EAGVAQSPRYKIIEKRQSVAFWCNPISGHATLYWYQQILGQGPKLLIQFQNNGVVDDSQLPKDRFSAERLKGVDSTLKIQPAKLEDSAVYLCASSLGTILSHTQYFGPGTRLTVL.

This clonotype has just a few counts. V usage is TRBV6-2 or TRBV6-3 and J usage is TRBJ2-7; 10 nucleotides align to TRBD2. CDR1 and CDR2 (germline): MNHEY, SVGEGT. The V and J ends lost 3 bases and 4 bases, in that order; junction bases with no gene match: 12. This CDR3 is 17 amino acids long. The CDR3 sequence is CASSYTLGSGRSYEQYF. The DNA of the CDR3 is TGTGCCAGCAGTTATACTCTTGGTAGCGGGAGGAGTTACGAGCAGTACTTC.

V is TRBV20-1 and J is TRBJ2-4; 14 bases are a match to TRBD2. The end of the DNA fits TRBJ2-7 better, so the J call may be wrong. The germline CDR1 and CDR2 sequences are DFQATT and SNEGSKA (reference sequence). The CDR3 covers 20 residues. The CDR3 DNA sequence: TGCAGTGCTAGACCGAAGGACGGTCTCCCGGGACTAGCGGGAGTTGGCGAGCAGTACTTC. Its protein product is CSARPKDGLPGLAGVGEQYF.

This clonotype was picked up a small number of times. The rearrangement links TRBV4-2 to TRBJ2-5; TRBD2 matches 12 bases. This CDR3 comprises 18 residues. Trimming at V came to 1 base and at J to 1 base, leaving 7 bases not matched to a gene. CDR1 and CDR2 from the germline V gene are LGHNA and YNFKEQ. The CDR3 spells CASSQGLAGEGAQETQYF. The CDR3 DNA follows: TGTGCCAGCAGCCAAGGACTAGCGGGAGAAGGGGCCCAAGAGACCCAGTACTTC.

CDR3 in amino acids: CSVDEKNEQYF. Here the CDR3 DNA reads TGCAGCGTTGATGAGAAGAATGAGCAGTACTTC. The chain recombines TRBV29-1 with TRBJ2-4; no clear D gene. Trimming stripped 3 bases from V and 13 bases from J, with 13 bases between. The CDR3 is 11 residues long. Germline assignment: CDR1 SQVTM and CDR2 ANQGSEA.

This rearrangement joins TRBV27 to TRBJ2-5; the D gene is possibly TRBD2 (6 bases). The CDR3 consists of 14 residues. Germline CDR1 MNHEY, CDR2 SMNVEV (reference sequence). The V gene lost 5 bases and the J gene lost 5 bases, with 15 bases spanning the gap. CDR3 sequence (DNA): TGTGCCAGCAGTCCCCGGAGTGGGGGGGAGACCCAGTACTTC. As protein: CASSPRSGGETQYF.

The rearrangement uses TRBV7-9 and TRBJ2-5; a possible D gene is TRBD2 (6 bases). Germline values: CDR1 SEHNR, CDR2 FQNEAQ (reference sequence). The CDR3 loop spans 13 amino acids. The ends were cut back, 5 bases at V and 5 bases at J, with 12 bases in the middle. In DNA form, the CDR3 reads TGTGCCAGCAGCACGGGGGTTTATGAGACCCAGTACTTC. It specifies CASSTGVYETQYF. Based on the CDR3 plus reference TRBV7-9 and TRBJ2-5, the full variable domain is DTGVSQNPRHKITKRGQNVTFRCDPISEHNRLYWYRQTLGQGPEFLTYFQNEAQLEKSRLLSDRFSAERPKGSFSTLEIQRTEQGDSAMYLCASSTGVYETQYFGPGTRLLVL.

This clonotype appeared many times. The CDR3 here is CASSSRGYEQYF. The DNA of the CDR3 is TGTGCCAGCAGCTCCAGGGGTTACGAGCAGTACTTC. The rearrangement links TRBV12-3 or TRBV12-4 to TRBJ2-7; D perhaps matches TRBD1 (6 bases). V shed 6 bases and J shed 4 bases, with 10 bases lying between them. This CDR3 contains 12 residues.

This rearrangement joins TRBV28 to TRBJ2-4; D is possibly TRBD2 (7 bases). CDR3 length: 12 amino acids. Deletions cut 5 bases from V and 8 bases from J, with 10 bases between. Germline CDR1 and CDR2: MDHEN and SYDVKM. CDR3 bases: TGTGCCAGCAGTGGGGAGGGGGACATTCAGTACTTC. This gives the protein CASSGEGDIQYF.

CDR3 region: CASSQPGLAGEADTQYF. CDR3 nucleotide sequence: TGTGCCAGCAGCCAACCCGGACTAGCGGGAGAGGCAGATACGCAGTATTTT. The genes are TRBV7-3 and TRBJ2-3, with 13 bases fitting TRBD2. CDR1 SGHTA and CDR2 FQGTGA come from the germline V gene. This CDR3 contains 17 residues. Germline trimming cut 5 bases from V and 4 bases from J; bases unmatched to any gene: 9.

This clonotype was recorded a few times. The chain recombines TRBV5-1 with TRBJ2-7, with 7 bases that match TRBD2. This CDR3 has 14 amino acids. V lost 3 bases, J lost 5 bases, and 8 bases stayed unmatched. The germline V gene has CDR1 SGHRS and CDR2 YFSETQ. CDR3 amino acids: CASSSSGGSHEQYF. In DNA, the CDR3 is TGCGCCAGCAGCTCTTCGGGAGGTTCCCACGAGCAGTACTTC. Supplemented by reference TRBV5-1 and TRBJ2-7, the full variable domain reads KAGVTQTPRYLIKTRGQQVTLSCSPISGHRSVSWYQQTPGQGLQFLFEYFSETQRNKGNFPGRFSGRQFSNSRSEMNVSTLELGDSALYLCASSSSGGSHEQYFGPGTRLTVT.

A few counts support this clonotype. This chain uses TRBV7-2 with TRBJ2-1; D uncertain. Between the trimmed V and J ends, which lost 5 bases and 4 bases, there was a span of 9 bases. Germline CDR1 is SGHTA and CDR2 is FQGNSA. There are 13 residues in the CDR3. The CDR3 protein is CASSNYTYNEQFF. CDR3 coding DNA: TGTGCCAGCAGCAACTACACTTACAATGAGCAGTTCTTC.